Listed below are T cell receptor beta chains from one sample, sequenced in a study of regulatory T cells in long-lasting Graves disease. TCRdb re-analysed the multiplex PCR reads in MiXCR, keeping a single row per CDR3 protein. Among about 470,000 distinct CDR3 sequences listed, around 15% were seen once. These records were also assigned to another study, of T cells in Graves' hyperthyroidism and ophthalmopathy.

Sequencing was performed on peripheral blood mononuclear cells (PBMCs), taken at new diagnosis, from a patient treated with antithyroid drugs. Receptors originate from a man between 35 and 55 years old with Graves disease. Each CDR3 is given with its conserved first and last residue. A D gene is named only where the DNA matches it firmly. For some rows the clone size is stated as once, few or many, or as a class when expanded; others skip it.

size	V	J	D	DNA	CDR3
many	TRBV29-1	TRBJ2-5	TRBD2	TGCAGCGTTGAAGGGGCGAGACTAGCGGATCAAGAGACCCAGTACTTC	CSVEGARLADQETQYF
many	TRBV28	TRBJ2-1	TRBD2	TGTGCCAGCACCATCCGGGGGGTAGCGGGAGTTATCTACAATGAGCAGTTCTTC	CASTIRGVAGVIYNEQFF
few	TRBV5-1	TRBJ2-7	TRBD1	TGCGCCAGCAGCGCCTCCGGGACAGGTATCTCCTACGAGCAGTACTTC	CASSASGTGISYEQYF
.	TRBV10-3	TRBJ2-1	TRBD1	TGTGCCATCAATGGGGACAGGGACCTCAATGAGCAGTTCTTC	CAINGDRDLNEQFF
.	TRBV4-1	TRBJ2-5	.	TGCGCCAGCAGCCAAGAGGGGGCGCGGAGAGAGACCCAGTACTTC	CASSQEGARRETQYF
many	TRBV6-2/TRBV6-3	TRBJ2-1	.	TGTGCCAGCAGTTACTCTGGAGGGTGGGGGGCCTACAATGAGCAGTTCTTC	CASSYSGGWGAYNEQFF
.	TRBV7-9	TRBJ2-2	TRBD2	TGTGCCAGCAGCTGGACTAGCGGGAGAAGTGGCGGGGAGCTGTTTTTT	CASSWTSGRSGGELFF
many	TRBV28	TRBJ1-1	.	TGTGCCAGCCGAACCCGGGCGGGGGCGAGGTCCACTGAAGCTTTCTTT	CASRTRAGARSTEAFF
few	TRBV29-1	TRBJ2-7	.	TGCAGCGTTGTGGCGGTTGGGGCCTACGAGCAGTACTTC	CSVVAVGAYEQYF
many	TRBV7-9	TRBJ1-1	.	TGTGCCAGCAGCTTAGAATCGGGTACGGACACTGAAGCTTTCTTT	CASSLESGTDTEAFF
.	TRBV20-1	TRBJ2-5	TRBD2	TGCAGTGCGATTGGGACCCCGGGACTAGCGGGACAGGAAGAGACCCAGTACTTC	CSAIGTPGLAGQEETQYF
many	TRBV5-1	TRBJ1-2	.	TGCGCCAGCAGCTTGGATAAAGGGACCTATGGCTACACCTTC	CASSLDKGTYGYTF
few	TRBV27	TRBJ2-1	.	TGTGCCAGCAGTCCAAACATGAATGAGCAGTTCTTC	CASSPNMNEQFF
.	TRBV4-1	TRBJ2-2	TRBD1	TGCGCCAGCAGCCACTACCAACAGGGGGGCACCGGGGAGCTGTTTTTT	CASSHYQQGGTGELFF
many	TRBV11-2	TRBJ2-5	TRBD1	TGTGCCAGCAGCTTAGGACAGGGCAATGTGGAGACCCAGTACTTC	CASSLGQGNVETQYF
many	TRBV5-1	TRBJ2-1	.	TGCGCCAGCAGCTCAGGACAGAGCGTCTACAATGAGCAGTTCTTC	CASSSGQSVYNEQFF
.	TRBV20-1	TRBJ2-5	.	TGCAGTGCTACTGGTTATCCCGGGGGAGCTCAAGAGACCCAGTACTTC	CSATGYPGGAQETQYF
many	TRBV5-1	TRBJ2-2	TRBD2	TGCGCCAGCAGCTTGTTAGCGGGAGGCCTAACCGGGGAGCTGTTTTTT	CASSLLAGGLTGELFF
many	TRBV7-2	TRBJ2-5	.	TGTGCCAGCAGCTCCAAGGGGGGGGAGACCCAGTACTTC	CASSSKGGETQYF
.	TRBV7-9	TRBJ2-7	.	TGTGCCAGCAGCTCGGGTTCGATCGGGCTCGACGAGCAGTACTTC	CASSSGSIGLDEQYF
many	TRBV7-9	TRBJ2-7	.	TGTGCCAGCAGCTCAGTCCCCCCCTACGAGCAGTACTTC	CASSSVPPYEQYF
many	TRBV18	TRBJ1-1	.	TGTGCCAGCTCAGAGGGGGTATTTGGGTACACTGAAGCTTTCTTT	CASSEGVFGYTEAFF
.	TRBV28	TRBJ2-6	.	TGTGCCAGCGCTTACGGCTCTGGGGCCAACGTCCTGACTTTC	CASAYGSGANVLTF
many	TRBV2	TRBJ1-1	.	TGTGCCACCATCCCTGGGGGGGATGAAGCTTTCTTT	CATIPGGDEAFF
many	TRBV2	TRBJ2-3	TRBD2	TGTGCCAGCGGTGGGATACTAGCGGGGAACCAGCCTAGCACAGATACGCAGTATTTT	CASGGILAGNQPSTDTQYF
many	TRBV11-2	TRBJ2-3	.	TGTGCCAGCAGCACCACAGGGTCCCGTAGGTATTTT	CASSTTGSRRYF
many	TRBV10-3	TRBJ1-2	TRBD1	TGTGCCACTACAGGGGGACAGGGGTTCTATGGCTACACCTTC	CATTGGQGFYGYTF
once	TRBV6-1	TRBJ1-1	TRBD1	TGTGCCAGCAGTGCGAGACAGGGCGCGAACACTGAATCTTTCTTT	CASSARQGANTESFF
many	TRBV5-1	TRBJ2-7	.	TGCGCCAGCAGCTTGGTTGTTTTCCATCACGAGCAGTACTTC	CASSLVVFHHEQYF
.	TRBV6-4	TRBJ2-1	.	TGTGCCAGCAGTGATGGCGAGGGATACAATGAGCAGTTCTTC	CASSDGEGYNEQFF
many	TRBV7-8	TRBJ2-3	.	TGTGCCAGCAGCGCAACCTCCGGGACAGATACGCAGTATTTT	CASSATSGTDTQYF
few	TRBV19	TRBJ1-6	TRBD1	TGTGCCAGTAGTACGACAGGGAATAATTCACCCCTCCACTTT	CASSTTGNNSPLHF
many	TRBV7-8	TRBJ2-7	TRBD1	TGTGCCAGCAGCGCAAACCGGGACAGGGAATCCTACGAGCAGTACTTC	CASSANRDRESYEQYF
.	TRBV7-9	TRBJ2-3	TRBD1	TGTGCCAGCAGCAGGGCAACAGGGGGCTGGACAGATACGCAGTATTTT	CASSRATGGWTDTQYF
.	TRBV4-1	TRBJ1-2	.	TGCGCCAGCAGCCAGAGGACAGAGGCGAACTATGGCTACACCTTC	CASSQRTEANYGYTF
few	TRBV5-4	TRBJ2-5	.	TGTGCCAGCAGCTTGCAGCGAGAGGGGGAGACCCAGTACTTC	CASSLQREGETQYF
few	TRBV2	TRBJ2-2	.	TGTGCCAGCAGTGATTTCGTTCAGGCGAACACCGGGGAGCTGTTTTTT	CASSDFVQANTGELFF
many	TRBV20-1	TRBJ1-1	.	TGCAGTGCTAGACGGACGGACATGACGGGCACTGAAGCTTTCTTT	CSARRTDMTGTEAFF
many	TRBV20-1	TRBJ2-3	TRBD2	TGCAGTGCCCCCACTAGCGAATCTAGCACAGATACGCAGTATTTT	CSAPTSESSTDTQYF
few	TRBV28	TRBJ1-1	.	TGTGCCAGCAGTTTTTCACCGTGGGACACTGAAGCTTTCTTT	CASSFSPWDTEAFF
.	TRBV9	TRBJ2-1	TRBD2	TGTGCCGGCCAGCTAGCGGCCGCGCAGTTCTTC	CAGQLAAAQFF
many	TRBV2	TRBJ1-5	TRBD1	TGTGCCAGCAGACCGGGACAGGGCTTTCAGCCCCAGCATTTT	CASRPGQGFQPQHF
many	TRBV18	TRBJ1-1	TRBD1	TGTGCCAGCTCACCTCGACAGGGGGCGGGGGTTACTGAAGCTTTCTTT	CASSPRQGAGVTEAFF
many	TRBV11-3	TRBJ2-7	TRBD2	TGTGCCAGCAGCTTGAGGACTAGTTTTTCCGAGCAGTACTTC	CASSLRTSFSEQYF
.	TRBV3-1	TRBJ2-5	TRBD2	TGTGCCAGCAGCCAACCCCCGGGACTAGCGGATCAAGAGACCCAGTACTTC	CASSQPPGLADQETQYF